The clone carrying this T cell receptor beta chain was detected once. This sample is part of a study of blood T cell repertoires in COVID-19. Study-wide background: PBMCs, B-cell-depleted T cells, or T cells were the source of the cDNA or gDNA that made up the material.

Here immunoSEQ multiplex PCR was the method, and the copy in TCRdb shows in-frame clones only, minus some. The top ten hold 2% to 2.5% of the sample, which has some 42,000 clones, roughly 90% seen once. The source of this sequence is a human donor in a cohort sampled during active COVID-19. The sequencing input was peripheral blood.

For the CDR3, the DNA is TGTGCCAGCAGGCCGGGACAGGGGAATGGCTACACCTTC. Protein sequence: CASRPGQGNGYTF. The rearrangement links TRBV6-5 to TRBJ1-2; 10 bases are shared with TRBD1. The germline V gene encodes CDR1 MNHEY and CDR2 SVGAGI. Trimming at V came to 6 bases and at J to 6 bases, leaving 4 bases not matched to a gene. The CDR3 is 13 amino acids.